The 16 T cell receptor beta chains listed next were all sequenced from one sample in a study of T cell repertoires in cytomegalovirus infection. Each CDR3 protein gets one entry after TCRdb re-called the reads with MiXCR. The table records some 590,000 distinct CDR3 sequences, almost 40% of them present only once. Antigen specificity for these receptors is unknown. The sample consisted of cultured PBMCs, taken from culture after CMV antigen stimulation. The receptor set was obtained from a human donor in good health (CMV status not recorded). Some clones in this sample may be carry-over from other donors' samples.

This clonotype has more than one count but fewer than ten. J is TRBJ2-7 and V is TRBV12-3 or TRBV12-4; D may be TRBD1 or TRBD2 (5 bases each). V lost 10 bases and J lost 6, with 19 bases in between. The CDR3 totals 13 residues. The CDR3 nucleotides read TGTGCCACCACCCGGGGCCTTTCGGGCGAGCAGTACTTC. Its translation is CATTRGLSGEQYF.

This clonotype was recorded a few times. V usage is TRBV7-6 and J usage is TRBJ1-1, with D perhaps TRBD1 (5 bases). V was pared by 2 bases and J by 8 bases, with 9 bases between. Germline loops: CDR1 SGHVS, CDR2 FNYEAQ. The CDR3 contains 12 residues. Here the CDR3 reads CASSLHRTEAFF. The DNA for the CDR3 is TGTGCCAGCAGCTTACATCGGACAGAAGCTTTCTTT.

Turning to this clonotype: At one of its ends the junction is not consistent with the germline gene, which may arise from a read error. V gene TRBV6-2 or TRBV6-3 combines with J gene TRBJ1-1; D not resolved. The CDR3 loop spans 14 amino acids. Germline V lookup: CDR1 MNHEY, CDR2 SVGEGT. The CDR3 is CASSHGSRDTEAFF. The CDR3 DNA reads as TGTGCCAGCAGCCATGGGTCCCGAGACACGGAAGCTTTCTTT.

This clonotype has just a few counts. V usage is TRBV12-3 or TRBV12-4 and J usage is TRBJ1-1; 9 bases fit TRBD1. The J segment lost 3 bases and the V segment lost 3 bases, leaving 5 bases of the junction unmatched. The CDR3 sequence is 15 residues long. The CDR3 nucleotides are TGTGCCAGCAGTTTCGCGGGACAGGGATACACTGAAGCTTTCTTT. It specifies CASSFAGQGYTEAFF.

The gene calls are TRBV5-6 and TRBJ1-2; D is unclear. The CDR3 runs to 16 residues. The V end lost 2 bases, the J end lost 3 bases, and 17 bases lay between the germline ends. The germline V gene encodes CDR1 SGHDT and CDR2 YYEEEE. The CDR3 is CASSFYAGFGDYGYTF. In nucleotides, the CDR3 is TGTGCCAGCAGCTTCTACGCCGGGTTTGGGGACTATGGCTACACCTTC.

This clonotype was detected once. The V and J genes are TRBV27 and TRBJ2-3; TRBD2 might be the D (5 bases). The CDR3 consists of 16 residues. The V gene's germline CDR1 is MNHEY and CDR2 SMNVEV (reference sequence). V was shortened by 3 bases and J by 2 bases, with 15 bases between the two germline ends. The chain's CDR3 is CASSLTLAYLTDTQYF. CDR3 nucleotides: TGTGCCAGCAGTTTGACGCTAGCCTACCTCACAGATACGCAGTATTTT.

The chain recombines TRBV19 with TRBJ1-1; D possibly corresponds to TRBD1 (5 bases). In germline, CDR1 is LNHDA, CDR2 SQIVND (reference sequence). CDR3 length: 15 amino acids. V lost 7 bases to trimming and J lost 3 bases, with 18 bases between them. CDR3 nucleotides: TGTGCCAGTACCCCCGGGTGGGGGTTGGACACTGAAGCTTTCTTT. Translating gives CASTPGWGLDTEAFF.

There are many counts of this clonotype. The chain links TRBV7-8 to TRBJ2-7; D gene unclear. The CDR3 totals 13 residues. Trimming left V 2 bases short and J 1 base short, with 6 bases between. The V gene's germline CDR1 is SGHVS and CDR2 FQNEAQ. The CDR3 region is CASSLLDSYEQYF. As DNA, the CDR3 is TGTGCCAGCAGCTTACTGGATTCCTACGAGCAGTACTTC.

This chain links TRBV12-3 or TRBV12-4 with TRBJ2-7; D unresolved. Between the trimmed V and J ends, which lost 7 bases and 6 bases, there was a span of 25 bases. CDR3 length: 16 amino acids. CDR3 protein: CASNRNTLTQKGEQYF. DNA for the CDR3: TGTGCCAGCAACCGAAATACCTTGACACAAAAGGGCGAGCAGTACTTC.

The V gene is TRBV7-2, the J gene TRBJ2-1; TRBD2 is a possible D gene (5 bases). Germline V gene data show CDR1 as SGHTA and CDR2 as FQGNSA. The CDR3 covers 15 residues. Trimming removed 3 bases at V and 4 bases at J, with 13 bases between. The CDR3 sequence: CASSFSPGLYNEQFF. CDR3 bases: TGTGCCAGCAGCTTTTCTCCCGGACTGTACAATGAGCAGTTCTTC.

The chain is built from TRBV5-5 and TRBJ1-1, with a tentative D call TRBD1 (5 bases). The CDR3 contains 14 residues. V lost 2 bases and J lost 4, with 12 bases in between. CDR1 and CDR2 from the germline V gene are SGHKS and YYEKEE (reference sequence). As DNA, the CDR3 is TGTGCCAGCAGCTTTGAACAGGCGAGCACTGAAGCTTTCTTT. It codes for CASSFEQASTEAFF. The variable domain in full, with the rest retrieved from reference TRBV5-5 and TRBJ1-1, is DAGVTQSPTHLIKTRGQQVTLRCSPISGHKSVSWYQQVLGQGPQFIFQYYEKEERGRGNFPDRFSARQFPNYSSELNVNALLLGDSALYLCASSFEQASTEAFFGQGTRLTVV.

This clonotype was counted between two and nine times. J is TRBJ1-1 and V is TRBV6-1; no clear D gene. V lost 6 bases and J lost 0, with 11 bases in between. CDR3 length equals 14 residues. Germline V CDR1 and CDR2: MNHNS, SASEGT. The CDR3 sequence: CASRTAFMNTEAFF. The CDR3 nucleotides are TGTGCCAGCAGAACAGCATTCATGAACACTGAAGCTTTCTTT.

The chain is built from TRBV2 and TRBJ2-1; D not certain. CDR3 size: 14 residues. Germline assignment: CDR1 SNHLY and CDR2 FYNNEI. V lost 1 base and J lost 6, with 10 bases in between. The CDR3 sequence: CASSEERTANEQFF. The DNA for the CDR3 is TGTGCCAGCAGTGAAGAGAGGACCGCCAATGAGCAGTTCTTC.

The V and J genes are TRBV7-9 and TRBJ1-2, with D unclear. This CDR3 has 15 amino acids. V was clipped by 1 base and J by 4 bases, with 13 bases between them. The germline CDR1 and CDR2 sequences are SEHNR and FQNEAQ (reference sequence). CDR3 region: CASSLGHPLSYGYTF. DNA for the CDR3: TGTGCCAGCAGCTTAGGACACCCGCTAAGCTATGGCTACACCTTC.

This clonotype was counted once. The V call is TRBV6-6, the J call TRBJ2-1; TRBD2 matches at 10 bases. Germline CDR1 MNHNY, CDR2 SVGAGI (reference sequence). The V and J ends lost 6 bases and 4 bases, in that order; junction bases with no gene match: 9. This CDR3 is 16 amino acids long. CDR3: CASRGGAGGLYNEQFF. CDR3 in DNA: TGTGCCAGCAGGGGGGGAGCGGGGGGGTTGTACAATGAGCAGTTCTTC.

There are a few counts of this clonotype. This chain links TRBV27 with TRBJ2-5; a possible D gene is TRBD2 (6 bases). CDR1 is MNHEY and CDR2 is SMNVEV in the germline V gene (reference sequence). Trimming stripped 5 bases from V and 7 bases from J, with 11 bases between. The CDR3 is made up of 12 amino acids. CDR3 DNA sequence: TGTGCCAGCAGTGGGGACTTCGGGACCCAGTACTTC. It is translated as CASSGDFGTQYF.